The 25 T cell receptor beta chains reported below all come from one sample, sequenced in a study of vaccination and CD4 T cells after COVID-19. These receptors have no identified antigens. An Oncomine TCR Beta short-read assay was used to sequence the DNA from cultured CD4+ T cells. It was cultured CD4+ T cells from which genomic DNA was extracted. TCRdb re-analysed the PCR reads in MiXCR, keeping a single row per CDR3 protein. The sample lists more than 8,500 distinct CDR3 sequences, approximately 38% occurring once. Treatment described: approximately 9-day PBMC culture with coronavirus spike peptide pools or control peptides (ViraFEST assay). CD4+ T cells of the unexposed donor were collected before the COVID-19 pandemic (2011-2018). Sequencing input: CD4+ T cells from blood, cultured in vitro. The receptors were gathered from a human donor in good health.

This clonotype was counted once. This chain connects TRBV7-9 to TRBJ2-6; D is uncertain. Germline V CDR1 and CDR2: SEHNR, FQNEAQ (reference sequence). This CDR3 is built from 15 residues. V lost 1 base and J 1 base, leaving 5 bases between the germline ends. CDR3 residues: CASSLGQSGANVLTF. In DNA, the CDR3 is TGTGCCAGCAGCTTAGGGCAGTCTGGGGCCAACGTCCTGACTTTC.

This clonotype turned up a few times. This sequence joins TRBV7-9 and TRBJ2-5, with no clear D. Deletions cut 4 bases from V and 5 bases from J, with 11 bases between. This CDR3 spans 13 amino acids. CDR1 SEHNR and CDR2 FQNEAQ come from the germline V gene (reference sequence). CDR3 nucleotide sequence: TGTGCCAGCAGCTCGACTTCCGGGGAGACCCAGTACTTC. Its protein product is CASSSTSGETQYF.

The gene calls are TRBV18 and TRBJ1-5; tentative D call: TRBD1 (6 bases). Trimming removed 5 bases at V and 9 bases at J, with 17 bases between. The CDR3 sequence is 14 residues long. The V gene's germline CDR1 is KGHSH and CDR2 LQKENI. The CDR3 spells CASSFGQRDRPQHF. CDR3 in DNA: TGTGCCAGCTCATTCGGACAGAGAGACAGGCCCCAGCATTTT.

The chain has TRBV5-1 and TRBJ2-7; D is unclear. This CDR3 has 14 residues. CDR1 SGHRS and CDR2 YFSETQ come from the germline V gene. Trimming shortened V by 0 bases and J by 7 bases, and 14 bases separated the two germline ends. The CDR3 region is CASSLAIAGLEQYF. For the CDR3, the DNA is TGCGCCAGCAGCTTGGCCATCGCAGGCTTGGAGCAGTACTTC.

The V gene is TRBV12-3 or TRBV12-4, the J gene TRBJ1-3, with no clear D. CDR3 length equals 13 residues. V was shortened by 0 bases and J by 13 bases, with 13 bases between the two germline ends. This CDR3 is CASSLAAARTIYF. DNA of the CDR3: TGTGCCAGCAGTTTAGCTGCAGCCCGGACGATATATTTT.

The chain joins TRBV20-1 to TRBJ1-2; TRBD1 matches 9 bases. The CDR3 has 15 residues. The V gene end was trimmed by 0 bases and the J gene end by 4 bases; junction bases not matched to a gene: 6. The germline CDR1 and CDR2 sequences are DFQATT and SNEGSKA (reference sequence). CDR3 in amino acids: CSAREDRDRAYGYTF. Here the CDR3 DNA reads TGCAGTGCTAGAGAAGACCGGGACAGGGCCTATGGCTACACCTTC.

The J gene is TRBJ1-2, the V gene TRBV28; D is unresolved. Trimming cost V 1 base and J 4 bases, with 7 bases left between them. The CDR3 extends over 13 amino acids. Germline CDR1 and CDR2: MDHEN and SYDVKM. DNA for the CDR3: TGTGCCAGCAGTTTATACGGCGGCTATGGCTACACCTTC. This sequence encodes CASSLYGGYGYTF.

The chain joins TRBV4-3 to TRBJ2-3, with D possibly being TRBD2 (5 bases). The V gene lost 0 bases and the J gene lost 0 bases, with 10 bases spanning the gap. CDR3 length equals 16 residues. Germline CDR1 LGHNA, CDR2 YSLEER. The CDR3 DNA is TGCGCCAGCAGCCAAGAAGCTAGCCTCAGCACAGATACGCAGTATTTT. It specifies CASSQEASLSTDTQYF.

This chain links TRBV6-1 with TRBJ1-3; D ambiguous. This CDR3 has 13 residues. Trimming removed 7 bases at V and 3 bases at J, with 10 bases between. Looked up from germline, CDR1 is MNHNS and CDR2 is SASEGT. The CDR3 loop is CASKLTVGNTIYF. Written as DNA, the CDR3 is TGTGCCAGCAAGCTCACCGTTGGAAACACCATATATTTT.

This clonotype was seen a few times. V gene TRBV10-3 combines with J gene TRBJ2-5, with D possibly being TRBD2 (6 bases). The germline V gene has CDR1 ENHRY and CDR2 SYGVKD. V lost 10 bases and J 2 bases, leaving 11 bases between the germline ends. The CDR3 runs to 12 residues. The CDR3, as DNA: TGTGCCACCGGGGCGGGGCAAGAGACCCAGTACTTC. This translates into CATGAGQETQYF.

V is TRBV6-2 or TRBV6-3 and J is TRBJ1-5; 11 bases are a match to TRBD1. After removal of 7 bases from V and 3 bases from J, the junction contained 5 bases not matched to a gene. Germline CDR1 reads MNHEY; CDR2 reads SVGEGT. This CDR3 has 15 residues. CDR3 in amino acids: CASKRDRGFNQPQHF. The CDR3 nucleotides are TGTGCCAGCAAGAGGGACAGGGGGTTCAATCAGCCCCAGCATTTT.

The J gene is TRBJ2-7, the V gene TRBV28; weak D call: TRBD2 (5 bases). Trimming removed 2 bases from V and 11 bases from J, with 19 bases in between. This CDR3 is 14 amino acids long. Germline lookup yields CDR1 MDHEN and CDR2 SYDVKM. The CDR3 spells CASSLRGNGPGKYF. The CDR3 coding sequence is TGTGCCAGCAGTTTACGAGGGAATGGCCCCGGGAAGTACTTC.

This clonotype was seen only a few times. The chain links TRBV6-5 to TRBJ2-7, with 9 positions matching TRBD1. The CDR3 loop spans 15 amino acids. The ends lost 4 bases at V and 6 bases at J; junction bases unmatched: 10. Germline lookup yields CDR1 MNHEY and CDR2 SVGAGI. CDR3 sequence reads: CASSSPGTGKSEQYF. CDR3 nucleotide sequence: TGTGCCAGCAGTTCTCCCGGGACAGGGAAGAGCGAGCAGTACTTC.

The rearrangement uses TRBV30 and TRBJ1-1; no clear D gene. This CDR3 has 16 residues. The V gene lost 3 bases and the J gene lost 3 bases, with 20 bases spanning the gap. Germline V gene lookup returns CDR1 GTSNPN and CDR2 SVGIG (reference sequence). CDR3 loop: CAWSLLRAVTHTEAFF. CDR3 bases: TGTGCCTGGAGCCTACTGAGAGCAGTCACCCACACTGAAGCTTTCTTT.

This clonotype was counted only a few times. V gene TRBV20-1 combines with J gene TRBJ2-1; 12 bases align to TRBD2. The CDR3 sequence is 17 residues long. V trimming: 3 bases; J trimming: 7 bases; junction bases outside the gene matches: 13. Germline V CDR1 and CDR2: DFQATT, SNEGSKA (reference sequence). In DNA, the CDR3 is TGCAGTGCTAGGTCCCCGGGGCTAGCGGGAGGGCCGAATGAGCAGTTCTTC. Encoded protein: CSARSPGLAGGPNEQFF.

The chain is built from TRBV20-1 and TRBJ2-7; no firm D call. CDR1 DFQATT and CDR2 SNEGSKA come from the germline V gene (reference sequence). The CDR3 length is 16 residues. V lost 2 bases and J lost 3, with 20 bases in between. The CDR3 bases are TGCAGTGCTAGACCGAGGAAACTACAACTATACTACGAGCAGTACTTC. Protein product: CSARPRKLQLYYEQYF.

This chain connects TRBV28 to TRBJ2-3; 8 bases align to TRBD2. Germline V lookup: CDR1 MDHEN, CDR2 SYDVKM. This CDR3 is 14 amino acids long. V trimming: 5 bases; J trimming: 4 bases; junction bases outside the gene matches: 5. The CDR3 loop is CASSQAGEADTQYF. DNA of the CDR3: TGTGCCAGCAGTCAAGCGGGAGAGGCAGATACGCAGTATTTT.

The genes are TRBV7-8 and TRBJ2-1, with 9 nucleotides matching TRBD2. Trimming took 8 bases from V and 5 from J; bases not matched to a gene: 10. CDR3 length: 15 amino acids. Germline V CDR1 and CDR2: SGHVS, FQNEAQ. CDR3 in DNA: TGTGCCAGCCGGTCTAGCGGGACGTTCGACAATGAGCAGTTCTTC. Its translation is CASRSSGTFDNEQFF.

The V call is TRBV7-2, the J call TRBJ2-4; D not resolved. This CDR3 spans 19 amino acids. V was cut by 2 bases and J by 0 bases, with 20 bases left in between. Germline assignment: CDR1 SGHTA and CDR2 FQGNSA. In DNA form, the CDR3 reads TGTGCCAGCAGCTTATCAGGTTCCCGGGTACACCTAGCCAAAAACATTCAGTACTTC. Amino acids: CASSLSGSRVHLAKNIQYF.

The rearrangement links TRBV30 to TRBJ1-5; TRBD1 agrees at 12 bases. The CDR3 spans 15 residues. The germline V gene encodes CDR1 GTSNPN and CDR2 SVGIG (reference sequence). V was clipped by 8 bases and J by 6 bases; unmatched bases: 11. The CDR3 coding sequence is TGTGCCGCGGGACAGGGGGCTTGGGTAAGTCAGCCCCAGCATTTT. The encoded protein is CAAGQGAWVSQPQHF.

The V gene is TRBV7-2, the J gene TRBJ1-5; weak D call: TRBD1 (5 bases). Per the germline V gene, CDR1 is SGHTA and CDR2 is FQGNSA. Trimming removed 5 bases at V and 7 bases at J, with 12 bases between. The CDR3 consists of 13 residues. DNA for the CDR3: TGTGCCAGCAGCCCGAAGACAGAGCAGCCCCAGCATTTT. Its protein product is CASSPKTEQPQHF.

This clonotype was observed a few times. The V call is TRBV6-4, the J call TRBJ2-2, with 12 positions matching TRBD1. Trimming cost V 4 bases and J 3 bases; bases outside gene matches: 6. The germline V gene encodes CDR1 MRHNA and CDR2 SNTAGT. The CDR3 sequence is 17 residues long. CDR3 region: CASSVGTGGFDTGELFF. The CDR3 DNA is TGTGCCAGCAGTGTTGGGACAGGGGGCTTTGACACCGGGGAGCTGTTTTTT.

This clonotype was seen only a few times. The chain has TRBV12-3 or TRBV12-4 and TRBJ1-2; D remains ambiguous. The V end was cut by 7 bases, the J end by 4 bases, with 10 bases between. The CDR3 runs to 12 residues. The CDR3 DNA is TGTGCCAGCACCGAGCAGCTCTATGGCTACACCTTC. Encoded protein: CASTEQLYGYTF.

The chain combines TRBV11-2 with TRBJ2-7, with 13 nucleotides matching TRBD2. The CDR3 sequence is 15 residues long. Germline V gene data show CDR1 as SGHAT and CDR2 as FQNNGV. Trimming removed 8 bases from V and 5 bases from J; junction bases left unmatched: 9. This CDR3 reads CASGLAGDLSHEQYF. In DNA form, the CDR3 reads TGTGCCAGCGGACTAGCGGGAGATCTTAGCCACGAGCAGTACTTC. The variable domain in full, with the rest retrieved from reference TRBV11-2 and TRBJ2-7, is EAGVAQSPRYKIIEKRQSVAFWCNPISGHATLYWYQQILGQGPKLLIQFQNNGVVDDSQLPKDRFSAERLKGVDSTLKIQPAKLEDSAVYLCASGLAGDLSHEQYFGPGTRLTVT.

In this sample, this clonotype turned up a few times. This chain uses TRBV27 with TRBJ2-5, with TRBD2 matching 8 bases. Trimming took 4 bases from V and 2 from J; bases not matched to a gene: 18. Germline-derived CDR1 and CDR2 are MNHEY and SMNVEV (reference sequence). CDR3 length: 19 residues. CDR3 in DNA: TGTGCCAGCAGTTCTAGAAGCGGGAGAGAGCTGATGGGGCAAGAGACCCAGTACTTC. Translation: CASSSRSGRELMGQETQYF.